This T cell receptor beta chain originates from a study of Graves' ophthalmopathy and Graves' hyperthyroidism. The CDR3 extends over 14 amino acids. The germline V gene encodes CDR1 MDHEN and CDR2 SYDVKM. After removal of 5 bases from V and 4 bases from J, the junction contained 5 bases not matched to a gene. TCR beta CDR3 regions were amplified from RNA transcripts. Second-round multiplex PCR came after first-round RT-PCR with HTBI primers. TCRdb called the multiplex PCR reads again in MiXCR, with one record for every CDR3 protein. The sample holds about 210,000 distinct CDR3 sequences; under 30% are singletons and the top ten take around 9.8%.

V and J are TRBV28 and TRBJ1-1; TRBD1 aligns across 9 bases. The sequenced sample was peripheral blood. The clonotype originates from a man in his fifties with Graves' ophthalmopathy. The CDR3 loop reads CASSRTGDSTEAFF. CDR3 sequence (DNA): TGTGCCAGCAGTAGGACAGGGGATTCCACTGAAGCTTTCTTT.